The entry below describes one TCR beta chain. A read error may produce the germline difference seen at one junction end. The data originate from a study of tumor-infiltrating lymphocytes in oesophageal squamous cell carcinoma. TCRdb ran MiXCR on the PCR reads and lists one entry per CDR3 protein. The sample has 15,000 to 18,000 distinct CDR3 sequences; over 50% are singletons. Germline V CDR1 and CDR2: SGHAT, FQNNGV. This CDR3 is 14 amino acids long. The sequenced material came from esophageal tumor tissue. The J gene is TRBJ2-3, the V gene TRBV11-2; 13 bases align to TRBD2. This sequence originates from a female donor with esophageal squamous cell carcinoma. The CDR3 sequence is CASSLGLAGLVQFF. The CDR3 region has the DNA TGTGCCAGCAGCTTGGGACTAGCGGGATTGGTGCAGTTCTTT.